The 15 T cell receptor beta chains below were found in one sample sequenced in a study of T cells in Graves' hyperthyroidism and ophthalmopathy. TCR beta CDR3 regions were amplified from RNA. The primer set for the first-round RT-PCR of the TCR CDR3 was HTBI. Each CDR3 protein gets one entry after TCRdb re-called the multiplex PCR reads with MiXCR. The sample has roughly 630,000 distinct CDR3 sequences, 15% to 19% seen once. Sequencing was carried out using blood. These receptors originate from a woman aged 25 to 39 with Graves' hyperthyroidism.

V is TRBV3-1 and J is TRBJ2-2; possible D gene TRBD1, 6 bases. CDR3 length equals 15 residues. Germline CDR1 is LGHDT and CDR2 is YNNKEL (reference sequence). V was cut by 4 bases and J by 7 bases, with 16 bases left in between. Written as DNA, the CDR3 is TGTGCCAGCAGCCTTCGAACAGGGTTCAGCGGGGAGCTGTTTTTT. It specifies CASSLRTGFSGELFF.

Concerning this clonotype: A read error is possible here, since a much larger clone lies one base away. The J gene is TRBJ1-5, the V gene TRBV20-1, with a tentative D call TRBD1 (6 bases). Germline V lookup: CDR1 DFQATT, CDR2 SNEGSKA (reference sequence). Trimming pared 4 bases from V and 6 bases from J, leaving 13 bases between. The CDR3 is 13 amino acids. CDR3: CSATRDTIQPQHF. The DNA for the CDR3 is TGCAGTGCTACTCGGGACACCATTCAGCCCCAGCATTTT.

This clonotype was seen ten or more times. The chain uses TRBV6-1 and TRBJ2-2; 7 bases agree with TRBD2. There are 13 residues in the CDR3. CDR1 is MNHNS, CDR2 SASEGT, per germline. The J segment lost 4 bases and the V segment lost 5 bases, leaving 1 base of the junction unmatched. CDR3 in amino acids: CASSRGSTGELFF. In DNA form, the CDR3 reads TGTGCCAGCAGTCGCGGGAGCACCGGGGAGCTGTTTTTT.

This clonotype was counted ten times or more. The chain employs TRBV11-2 and TRBJ2-7; tentatively, D is TRBD2 (6 bases). Germline CDR1 is SGHAT and CDR2 is FQNNGV. Trimming shortened V by 1 base and J by 2 bases, and 15 bases separated the two germline ends. The CDR3 covers 16 residues. This chain's CDR3 is CASSLVVSSVAYEQYF. For the CDR3, the DNA is TGTGCCAGCAGCTTAGTGGTGTCTAGCGTGGCCTACGAGCAGTACTTC.

The chain links TRBV30 to TRBJ2-3; D is tentatively TRBD1 or TRBD2 (5 bases each). The germline V and J ends were trimmed by 4 bases and 3 bases, with 20 bases remaining between them. This CDR3 region has 16 residues. Per the germline V gene, CDR1 is GTSNPN and CDR2 is SVGIG (reference sequence). CDR3 region: CAWKSSRGWYTDTQYF. CDR3 bases: TGTGCCTGGAAATCATCCCGGGGCTGGTATACAGATACGCAGTATTTT.

This clonotype has ten or more counts. This rearrangement joins TRBV5-1 to TRBJ1-2; D is ambiguous. Germline lookup yields CDR1 SGHRS and CDR2 YFSETQ. Deletions cut 1 base from V and 3 bases from J, with 7 bases between. The CDR3 sequence is 13 residues long. As DNA, the CDR3 is TGCGCCAGCAGCTTGATCGGAGACTATGGCTACACCTTC. Protein: CASSLIGDYGYTF.

The chain combines TRBV4-2 with TRBJ2-1; 13 bases line up with TRBD2. V lost 0 bases and J lost 9; bases outside the gene matches: 5. Germline V gene data show CDR1 as LGHNA and CDR2 as YNFKEQ. The CDR3 totals 16 residues. CDR3 in amino acids: CASSQEELAGGIEQFF. The CDR3 DNA is TGTGCCAGCAGCCAAGAGGAACTAGCGGGAGGGATTGAGCAGTTCTTC.

The chain employs TRBV29-1 and TRBJ2-7; D unclear. The V gene lost 4 bases and the J gene lost 0 bases, with 7 bases spanning the gap. The CDR3 loop spans 12 amino acids. The germline gives CDR1 SQVTM, CDR2 ANQGSEA. CDR3 bases: TGCAGCGTTGTTGGGGACTCCTACGAGCAGTACTTC. Its protein product is CSVVGDSYEQYF.

This clonotype was seen ten or more times. This chain connects TRBV11-2 to TRBJ2-5; D not resolved. Looked up from germline, CDR1 is SGHAT and CDR2 is FQNNGV. The CDR3 has 13 residues. V gave up 3 bases and J gave up 2 bases, with 7 bases separating them. CDR3 sequence reads: CASSFKGQETQYF. CDR3 nucleotide sequence: TGTGCCAGCAGCTTTAAGGGACAAGAGACCCAGTACTTC. Full variable domain (missing parts from reference TRBV11-2 and TRBJ2-5): EAGVAQSPRYKIIEKRQSVAFWCNPISGHATLYWYQQILGQGPKLLIQFQNNGVVDDSQLPKDRFSAERLKGVDSTLKIQPAKLEDSAVYLCASSFKGQETQYFGPGTRLLVL.

This rearrangement joins TRBV20-1 to TRBJ2-1, with 10 nucleotides matching TRBD2. V gave up 5 bases and J gave up 3 bases; unmatched junction bases: 4. This CDR3 has 14 amino acids. The germline V gene encodes CDR1 DFQATT and CDR2 SNEGSKA (reference sequence). The CDR3 region is CSALAGGLYNEQFF. The CDR3 nucleotides read TGCAGTGCTTTAGCGGGAGGACTCTACAATGAGCAGTTCTTC.

There are many counts of this clonotype. The V call is TRBV2, the J call TRBJ2-5, with 8 bases lining up with TRBD1. This CDR3 has 15 amino acids. V lost 3 bases to trimming and J lost 6 bases; unmatched junction nucleotides: 9. Germline CDR1 is SNHLY and CDR2 is FYNNEI. The CDR3 is CASSELGQGSQTQYF. The CDR3 nucleotides are TGTGCCAGCAGTGAGCTAGGACAGGGCTCTCAGACCCAGTACTTC.

This clonotype was found a few times. The chain couples TRBV27 to TRBJ2-2; 8 bases agree with TRBD1. Germline V gene sequence: CDR1 MNHEY, CDR2 SMNVEV (reference sequence). Trimming at V came to 9 bases and at J to 6 bases, leaving 12 bases not matched to a gene. This CDR3 has 15 residues. The CDR3 DNA sequence: TGTGCCAGTAGACCCGCGGGACAGGTGGCCGGGGAGCTGTTTTTT. It is translated as CASRPAGQVAGELFF.

In its sample, this clonotype was seen a few times. V usage is TRBV27 and J usage is TRBJ2-7; TRBD2 matches at 10 bases. V lost 6 bases, J lost 6 bases, and 8 bases stayed unmatched. Germline-derived CDR1 and CDR2 are MNHEY and SMNVEV (reference sequence). This CDR3 has 14 residues. DNA for the CDR3: TGTGCCAGCAGACTAGCGGGATCGCTCTCCGAGCAGTACTTC. Translation gives CASRLAGSLSEQYF.

Only a few counts were recorded for this clonotype. This chain links TRBV5-6 with TRBJ1-5, with D perhaps matching TRBD1 (6 bases). V lost 6 bases and J lost 6, with 19 bases in between. Germline assignment: CDR1 SGHDT and CDR2 YYEEEE. This CDR3 is built from 15 residues. CDR3: CASTRGRQAGQPQHF. The CDR3 DNA is TGTGCCAGCACAAGAGGAAGACAGGCGGGTCAGCCCCAGCATTTT.

J is TRBJ2-3 and V is TRBV20-1; TRBD2 is a possible D gene (5 bases). V dropped 0 bases and J dropped 1 base, with 20 bases sitting between them. The CDR3 consists of 18 residues. Germline CDR1 DFQATT, CDR2 SNEGSKA (reference sequence). The CDR3 sequence is CSARENLLRAGRTDTQYF. Written as DNA, the CDR3 is TGCAGTGCTAGAGAGAATCTCTTGCGGGCCGGCCGCACAGATACGCAGTATTTT.